Shown below are 16 T cell receptor beta chains from a single sample sequenced in a study of blood T cell repertoires in COVID-19. The method was immunoSEQ multiplex PCR; TCRdb's version includes in-frame clones alone and lacks a portion of them. The top ten clones hold roughly 8.2% of a sample with around 200,000 clones, about 83% of them seen once. The material sequenced was peripheral blood. These receptors originate from a woman in her 50s with acute or convalescent COVID-19.

The chain recombines TRBV11-3 with TRBJ2-1, with 14 bases that match TRBD2. Germline assignment: CDR1 SGHNT and CDR2 YENEEA. V shed 4 bases, J shed 7 bases, and the junction held 6 bases outside the gene matches. The CDR3 runs to 16 residues. In DNA form, the CDR3 reads TGTGCCAGCAGCTCCAGGACTAGCGGGGGGAGGAATGAGCAGTTCTTC. This sequence encodes CASSSRTSGGRNEQFF.

In nucleotides, the CDR3 is TGTGCCAGCAGTTACGGTCCCGGACAGGGGGGAGAGACCCAGTACTTC. Amino acids: CASSYGPGQGGETQYF. The chain uses TRBV6-5 and TRBJ2-5, with 10 bases lining up with TRBD1. The V gene's germline CDR1 is MNHEY and CDR2 SVGAGI. This CDR3 comprises 16 residues. Trimming cost V 2 bases and J 4 bases; bases outside gene matches: 7.

This chain connects TRBV19 to TRBJ1-4, with D perhaps TRBD1 (6 bases). This CDR3 is built from 16 residues. Germline loops: CDR1 LNHDA, CDR2 SQIVND (reference sequence). The V gene lost 1 base and the J gene lost 8 bases, with 17 bases spanning the gap. CDR3 sequence: CASSIVDRTVGEKLFF. CDR3 coding DNA: TGTGCCAGTAGTATAGTTGACCGGACAGTCGGGGAAAAACTGTTTTTT.

The rearrangement links TRBV29-1 to TRBJ2-7, with TRBD2 as a possible D gene (5 bases). The germline V gene encodes CDR1 SQVTM and CDR2 ANQGSEA. Trimming pared 4 bases from V and 1 base from J, leaving 14 bases between. The CDR3 has 14 residues. The CDR3 sequence is CSVGGGRQSYEQYF. The CDR3 coding sequence is TGCAGCGTTGGAGGTGGGAGACAATCCTACGAGCAGTACTTC.

The table lists this clone with a count of one. The chain carries TRBV25-1 and TRBJ2-1; 8 nucleotides match TRBD2. Germline V gives CDR1 MGHDK, CDR2 SYGVNS. With 5 bases clipped from V and 8 bases from J, the junction kept 14 bases outside the gene matches. The CDR3 sequence is 16 residues long. The CDR3 sequence: CASSPYGSGSSDEQFF. The CDR3 coding sequence is TGTGCCAGCAGTCCTTATGGGAGCGGGAGTTCGGATGAGCAGTTCTTC.

V and J are TRBV28 and TRBJ2-7; 8 bases align to TRBD1. CDR3 size: 15 residues. CDR1 is MDHEN and CDR2 is SYDVKM in the germline V gene. V trimming: 2 bases; J trimming: 6 bases; junction bases outside the gene matches: 9. CDR3 nucleotides: TGTGCCAGCAGTTTAAGCTTGGCCAGGGGGCGCGAGCAGTACTTC. Translated, it gives CASSLSLARGREQYF.

This clone was picked up a small number of times. CDR3 amino acids: CASSEAASWETQYF. The CDR3 DNA sequence: TGTGCCAGCAGTGAAGCGGCTAGCTGGGAGACCCAGTACTTC. The gene calls are TRBV2 and TRBJ2-5; perhaps TRBD2 as D (5 bases). Trimming removed 0 bases at V and 5 bases at J, with 10 bases between. The germline CDR1 and CDR2 sequences are SNHLY and FYNNEI. The CDR3 covers 14 residues.

The CDR3 nucleotides read TGTGCCAGCAGCCAAGCACCCCAGGCCGGGGCCAACGTCCTGACTTTC. It codes for CASSQAPQAGANVLTF. This rearrangement joins TRBV4-2 to TRBJ2-6; D is ambiguous. From germline, CDR1 is LGHNA and CDR2 YNFKEQ. Trimming removed 1 base at V and 4 bases at J, with 11 bases between. The CDR3 has 16 residues.

The rearrangement uses TRBV23-1 and TRBJ1-5; D remains ambiguous. TRBV23-1 is recorded as an ORF, its role being uncertain. The V end lost 0 bases, the J end lost 1 base, and 19 bases lay between the germline ends. The CDR3 sequence is 19 residues long. The CDR3 DNA sequence: TGCGCCAGCAGTCAATCCCGCCACCGCCCAAGGAGGAGCAATCAGCCCCAGCATTTT. Translated, it gives CASSQSRHRPRRSNQPQHF.

The genes are TRBV5-1 and TRBJ2-5; 12 bases align to TRBD2. Germline CDR1 SGHRS, CDR2 YFSETQ. CDR3 length: 17 residues. V trimming: 5 bases; J trimming: 5 bases; junction bases outside the gene matches: 13. CDR3 sequence (DNA): TGCGCCAGCAGAAGCGACCTCTCGACTAGCGGGAGTGAGACCCAGTACTTC. It translates to CASRSDLSTSGSETQYF.

The chain is built from TRBV3-1 (or the pseudogene TRBV3-2) and TRBJ2-1, with TRBD2 matching over 12 bases. Germline V gene data show CDR1 as LGHDT and CDR2 as YNNKEL (reference sequence). This CDR3 has 16 residues. Trimming removed 0 bases from V and 8 bases from J; junction bases left unmatched: 5. CDR3 amino acids: CASSQDMLAGGDEQFF. The CDR3 nucleotides read TGTGCCAGCAGCCAAGATATGCTAGCGGGAGGGGATGAGCAGTTCTTC.

The chain joins TRBV5-4 to TRBJ2-3; the match to TRBD2 covers 7 bases. J was trimmed by 4 bases and V by 4 bases; bases with no gene match: 6. Germline values: CDR1 SGHNT, CDR2 YYREEE (reference sequence). The CDR3 contains 14 residues. Here the CDR3 reads CASSHGTNPDTQYF. In nucleotides, the CDR3 is TGTGCCAGCAGCCATGGGACTAACCCAGATACGCAGTATTTT.

The rearrangement links TRBV27 to TRBJ2-1; 12 bases line up with TRBD2. Germline V gene data show CDR1 as MNHEY and CDR2 as SMNVEV (reference sequence). This CDR3 has 17 amino acids. The ends lost 5 bases at V and 2 bases at J; junction bases unmatched: 7. CDR3 residues: CASSRTSGKVTYNEQFF. The DNA of the CDR3 is TGTGCCAGCAGTCGGACTAGCGGGAAGGTTACCTACAATGAGCAGTTCTTC.

CDR3 sequence reads: CSASTGTSGPTDTQYF. The CDR3 DNA reads as TGCAGTGCTAGTACCGGGACTAGCGGGCCCACAGATACGCAGTATTTT. V gene TRBV20-1 combines with J gene TRBJ2-3; 12 bases line up with TRBD2. Per germline, CDR1 DFQATT and CDR2 SNEGSKA (reference sequence). V lost 3 bases, J lost 2 bases, and 6 bases stayed unmatched. The CDR3 sequence is 16 residues long.

CDR3 sequence: CAWLAAISNEQFF. DNA of the CDR3: TGTGCCTGGTTAGCGGCAATAAGCAATGAGCAGTTCTTC. J is TRBJ2-1 and V is TRBV30; possible D gene TRBD2, 6 bases. The length of the CDR3 is 13 residues. The ends were cut back, 5 bases at V and 6 bases at J, with 14 bases in the middle. Germline assignment: CDR1 GTSNPN and CDR2 SVGIG (reference sequence).

The chain is built from TRBV6-5 and TRBJ2-3; 9 bases line up with TRBD2. CDR1 is MNHEY and CDR2 is SVGAGI in the germline V gene. The CDR3 spans 16 residues. V dropped 2 bases and J dropped 1; count of bases not matched to a gene: 4. The CDR3 DNA follows: TGTGCCAGCAGTTACCGAGCGGGAGGAGGCACAGATACGCAGTATTTT. Translated, it gives CASSYRAGGGTDTQYF.